The 25 T cell receptor beta chains below come from one sample, sequenced in a study of T cell responses to AZD1222 COVID-19 vaccine. Profiling relied on immunoSEQ multiplex PCR, and the TCRdb table lists in-frame clones only, not all of them. Among about 130,000 clones, 80% to 90% were seen once, and the ten largest hold approximately 18%. Sequencing used peripheral blood, obtained on day 0 of MenACWY control vaccination. The receptor source for this set is an adult in good health.

V gene TRBV30 combines with J gene TRBJ2-2; 7 positions match TRBD1. CDR1 is GTSNPN and CDR2 is SVGIG in the germline V gene (reference sequence). There are 14 residues in the CDR3. V gave up 8 bases and J gave up 2 bases; unmatched junction bases: 8. CDR3 sequence: CATPGQANTGELFF. The CDR3 coding sequence is TGTGCCACCCCCGGACAGGCAAACACCGGGGAGCTGTTTTTT.

The rearrangement links TRBV3-1 (or the pseudogene TRBV3-2) to TRBJ1-1; D not certain. V was trimmed by 4 bases and J by 7 bases, leaving 22 bases between them. This CDR3 has 16 residues. Germline-derived CDR1 and CDR2 are LGHDT and YNNKEL (reference sequence). CDR3 in DNA: TGTGCCAGCAGCCCATATTCGGTCCGGACCTCGGATGAAGCTTTCTTT. Protein: CASSPYSVRTSDEAFF.

This clone was seen once. The V gene is TRBV2, the J gene TRBJ2-7, with D maybe TRBD2 (6 bases). This CDR3 spans 14 amino acids. Germline V gene sequence: CDR1 SNHLY, CDR2 FYNNEI. The V end lost 6 bases, the J end lost 1 base, and 13 bases lay between the germline ends. The CDR3 reads CASSSAAGSYEQYF. CDR3 nucleotide sequence: TGTGCCAGCAGCTCCGCTGCGGGGTCCTACGAGCAGTACTTC.

The chain is built from TRBV12-5 and TRBJ1-2; 8 bases map to TRBD1. Unmatched junction bases numbered 2, after V lost 2 bases and J lost 6 bases. The CDR3 spans 13 residues. Germline lookup yields CDR1 LGHNT and CDR2 FRNRAP. CDR3 protein: CASGLQDRDGYTF. DNA for the CDR3: TGTGCTAGTGGTTTGCAGGACAGGGATGGCTACACCTTC.

The J gene is TRBJ1-3, the V gene TRBV29-1; no reliable D call. The germline gives CDR1 SQVTM, CDR2 ANQGSEA. The CDR3 extends over 11 amino acids. Trimming removed 6 bases at V and 4 bases at J, with 7 bases between. The DNA of the CDR3 is TGCAGCGTACCCCAGGGAAACACCATATATTTT. Protein sequence: CSVPQGNTIYF.

The J gene is TRBJ2-5, the V gene TRBV6-5; TRBD1 aligns across 9 bases. Germline lookup yields CDR1 MNHEY and CDR2 SVGAGI. The length of the CDR3 is 15 residues. V was clipped by 6 bases and J by 10 bases; unmatched bases: 15. In DNA form, the CDR3 reads TGTGCCAGCAGCATATTAGGGACAGGGAAAAGAGACCAGTACTTC. As protein: CASSILGTGKRDQYF.

The chain joins TRBV5-4 to TRBJ2-7; D possibly corresponds to TRBD1 (6 bases). Trimming removed 4 bases from V and 7 bases from J, with 15 bases in between. The CDR3 is 13 amino acids. Germline assignment: CDR1 SGHNT and CDR2 YYREEE (reference sequence). The CDR3: CASSHGQINEQYF. In nucleotides, the CDR3 is TGTGCCAGCAGCCACGGACAGATTAATGAGCAGTACTTC.

This clone is a singleton in its sample. The rearrangement uses TRBV5-6 and TRBJ2-7; D remains ambiguous. V lost 1 base, J lost 4 bases, and 9 bases lay in between. Per germline, CDR1 SGHDT and CDR2 YYEEEE. The CDR3 totals 13 residues. CDR3: CASSLITRYEQYF. CDR3 nucleotide sequence: TGTGCCAGCAGCTTGATAACTCGTTACGAGCAGTACTTC.

The chain has TRBV10-2 and TRBJ2-1, with a possible D match to TRBD2 (5 bases). Germline V CDR1 and CDR2: WSHSY, SAAADI. Trimming removed 6 bases at V and 13 bases at J, with 10 bases between. This CDR3 is built from 10 residues. The CDR3: CASRAREQFF. CDR3 nucleotides: TGCGCCAGCAGGGCTCGGGAACAGTTCTTC.

This chain joins TRBV6-4 and TRBJ2-3; a weak D match, TRBD2 (6 bases). Germline V gene lookup returns CDR1 MRHNA and CDR2 SNTAGT. This CDR3 is built from 15 residues. V lost 5 bases and J lost 0, with 12 bases in between. The CDR3 region is CASSPGLGSTDTQYF. The CDR3 nucleotides are TGTGCCAGCAGTCCGGGACTGGGGAGCACAGATACGCAGTATTTT.

V is TRBV4-1 and J is TRBJ1-2; no definite D call. Germline CDR1 reads MGHRA; CDR2 reads YSYEKL. The CDR3 has 15 residues. V was trimmed by 3 bases and J by 8 bases, leaving 19 bases between them. This chain's CDR3 is CASSQTRGLVKGYTF. DNA of the CDR3: TGCGCCAGCAGCCAGACCCGAGGGTTAGTTAAGGGCTACACCTTC.

Only one count was recorded for this clone. The chain is built from TRBV12-3 or TRBV12-4 and TRBJ2-7, with D possibly being TRBD1 (6 bases). Trimming took off 6 bases at V and 7 bases at J, with 13 bases between the two ends. The CDR3 contains 12 residues. CDR3 nucleotide sequence: TGTGCCAGCAGACACAGGGTTGGGGAGCAGTACTTC. Residues: CASRHRVGEQYF.

The genes are TRBV5-1 and TRBJ1-1; D may be TRBD1 (5 bases). This CDR3 region has 14 residues. V was pared by 0 bases and J by 5 bases, with 11 bases between. Germline lookup yields CDR1 SGHRS and CDR2 YFSETQ. CDR3: CASSLEPGLTEAFF. The CDR3 DNA reads TGCGCCAGCAGCTTGGAGCCAGGGCTAACTGAAGCTTTCTTT.

This clone was detected a few times. V and J are TRBV19 and TRBJ2-7; 12 bases map to TRBD2. The J segment lost 4 bases and the V segment lost 10 bases, leaving 11 bases of the junction unmatched. CDR1 and CDR2 from the germline V gene are LNHDA and SQIVND (reference sequence). This CDR3 is 15 amino acids long. CDR3 in amino acids: CATETTSGSLYEQYF. CDR3 DNA sequence: TGTGCCACAGAAACGACTAGCGGGAGTTTATACGAGCAGTACTTC.

The table lists this clone with a count of one. The chain combines TRBV25-1 with TRBJ2-5, with unresolved D. Germline CDR1 MGHDK, CDR2 SYGVNS. Trimming took 2 bases from V and 0 from J, leaving 7 bases between them. The CDR3 extends over 14 amino acids. CDR3 DNA: TGTGCCAGCAGTGAAACTGAGTACCAAGAGACCCAGTACTTC. Its protein product is CASSETEYQETQYF.

This clone was picked up a small number of times. This rearrangement joins TRBV20-1 to TRBJ1-1, with D perhaps TRBD1 (5 bases). V shed 3 bases and J shed 3 bases, with 11 bases lying between them. Germline V gives CDR1 DFQATT, CDR2 SNEGSKA (reference sequence). The CDR3 runs to 13 residues. CDR3 residues: CSASGQGDTEAFF. CDR3 nucleotides: TGCAGTGCTAGTGGTCAGGGAGACACTGAAGCTTTCTTT.

The chain has TRBV9 and TRBJ2-7; no clear D. Germline lookup yields CDR1 SGDLS and CDR2 YYNGEE. V was pared by 0 bases and J by 4 bases, with 11 bases between. This CDR3 has 14 residues. CDR3 nucleotide sequence: TGTGCCAGCAGCGTAGAACTTCAGTGGTACGAGCAGTACTTC. Its translation is CASSVELQWYEQYF.

The chain carries TRBV9 and TRBJ2-3; TRBD2 aligns across 9 bases. Trimming cost V 0 bases and J 0 bases; bases outside gene matches: 8. The CDR3 sequence is 18 residues long. CDR1 SGDLS and CDR2 YYNGEE come from the germline V gene. For the CDR3, the DNA is TGTGCCAGCAGCGTAGGGGCTAGCGGGGCTCTTAGCACAGATACGCAGTATTTT. This encodes CASSVGASGALSTDTQYF.

This clone was seen more than once but under ten times. This chain uses TRBV2 with TRBJ2-1; D unresolved. Germline V CDR1 and CDR2: SNHLY, FYNNEI. Trimming cost V 3 bases and J 5 bases, with 11 bases left between them. The CDR3 runs to 14 residues. Written as DNA, the CDR3 is TGTGCCAGCAGTGAGGCTGGCGCAGACAATGAGCAGTTCTTC. This sequence encodes CASSEAGADNEQFF. Variable domain in full (rest from reference TRBV2 and TRBJ2-1): EPEVTQTPSHQVTQMGQEVILRCVPISNHLYFYWYRQILGQKVEFLVSFYNNEISEKSEIFDDQFSVERPDGSNFTLKIRSTKLEDSAMYFCASSEAGADNEQFFGPGTRLTVL.

V is TRBV19 and J is TRBJ1-5; D gene uncertain. The CDR3 runs to 15 residues. Trimming stripped 5 bases from V and 5 bases from J, with 16 bases between. Germline V gene data show CDR1 as LNHDA and CDR2 as SQIVND (reference sequence). CDR3 region: CASSPDGRSHQPQHF. CDR3 sequence (DNA): TGTGCCAGTAGTCCCGACGGCAGGAGCCATCAGCCCCAGCATTTT.

CDR3 nucleotide sequence: TGTGCCAGCAGCCTAGGCCGGGTCGAGCAGTACTTC. Residues: CASSLGRVEQYF. The chain is built from TRBV5-6 and TRBJ2-7, with D hard to call. CDR1 SGHDT and CDR2 YYEEEE come from the germline V gene. V lost 4 bases, J lost 6 bases, and 11 bases lay in between. This CDR3 is built from 12 residues.

This chain connects TRBV3-1 (or the pseudogene TRBV3-2) to TRBJ2-4, with TRBD1 matching 9 bases. CDR3 length equals 16 residues. V lost 3 bases and J lost 0; bases outside the gene matches: 3. CDR1 and CDR2 from the germline V gene are LGHDT and YNNKEL (reference sequence). CDR3 protein: CASSQPGQGAKNIQYF. The CDR3 bases are TGTGCCAGCAGCCAGCCGGGACAGGGAGCCAAAAACATTCAGTACTTC.

The CDR3 sequence is CASSRTGTDYYEQYF. The CDR3 region has the DNA TGTGCCAGCAGCCGGACCGGGACAGATTACTACGAGCAGTACTTC. The chain links TRBV14 to TRBJ2-7; 7 bases agree with TRBD1. The CDR3 spans 15 residues. Trimming cost V 4 bases and J 3 bases; bases outside gene matches: 9. CDR1 SGHDN and CDR2 FVKESK come from the germline V gene.

This clone was seen once. The chain uses TRBV4-2 and TRBJ2-7, with D uncertain. This CDR3 comprises 15 residues. The germline V and J ends were trimmed by 6 bases and 2 bases, with 17 bases remaining between them. Germline assignment: CDR1 LGHNA and CDR2 YNFKEQ. The CDR3 protein is CASSLRQTDAYEQYF. The CDR3 DNA reads as TGTGCCAGCAGTCTCAGGCAGACGGATGCCTACGAGCAGTACTTC.

The V call is TRBV24-1, the J call TRBJ1-1, with a weak D call TRBD1 (5 bases). The CDR3 covers 13 residues. Germline V gene sequence: CDR1 KGHDR, CDR2 SFDVKD. V was trimmed by 8 bases and J by 4 bases, leaving 13 bases between them. CDR3: CATKGTSATEAFF. Here the CDR3 DNA reads TGTGCCACCAAAGGGACGTCGGCCACTGAAGCTTTCTTT.